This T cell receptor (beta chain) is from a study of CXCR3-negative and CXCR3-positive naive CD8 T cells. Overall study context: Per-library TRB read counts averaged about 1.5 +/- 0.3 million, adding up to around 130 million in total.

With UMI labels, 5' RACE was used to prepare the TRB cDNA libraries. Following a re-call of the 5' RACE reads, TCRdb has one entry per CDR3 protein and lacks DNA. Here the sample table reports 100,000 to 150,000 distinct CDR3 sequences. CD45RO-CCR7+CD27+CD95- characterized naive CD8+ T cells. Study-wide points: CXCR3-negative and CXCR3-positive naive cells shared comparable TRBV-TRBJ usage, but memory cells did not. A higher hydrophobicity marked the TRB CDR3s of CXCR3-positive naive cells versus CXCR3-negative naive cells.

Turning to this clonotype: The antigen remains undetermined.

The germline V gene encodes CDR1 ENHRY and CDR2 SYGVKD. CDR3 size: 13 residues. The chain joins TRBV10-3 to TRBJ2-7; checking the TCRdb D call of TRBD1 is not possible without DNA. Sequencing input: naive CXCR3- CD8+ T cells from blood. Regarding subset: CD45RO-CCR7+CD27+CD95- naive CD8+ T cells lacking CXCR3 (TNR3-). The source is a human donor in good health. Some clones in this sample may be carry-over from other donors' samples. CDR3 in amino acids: CAISPGGGYEQYF.